Below, 25 T cell receptor beta chains from the same sample are listed, as sequenced in a study of blood T cell repertoires in COVID-19. The data were produced by immunoSEQ multiplex PCR, yet TCRdb's version contains in-frame clones alone and is incomplete. This table holds fewer than 65,000 clones, around 90% found once. Sample: peripheral blood. The receptors here all came from a middle-aged man with acute or convalescent COVID-19.

The J gene is TRBJ1-3, the V gene TRBV29-1; no clear D gene. The V end was cut by 3 bases, the J end by 4 bases, with 10 bases between. Germline V gene sequence: CDR1 SQVTM, CDR2 ANQGSEA. The CDR3 is 13 amino acids. The CDR3 loop is CSVERAGGNTIYF. The CDR3 DNA reads as TGCAGCGTTGAGAGGGCAGGAGGAAACACCATATATTTT. The whole variable domain, remainder taken from reference TRBV29-1 and TRBJ1-3, is SAVISQKPSRDICQRGTSLTIQCQVDSQVTMMFWYRQQPGQSLTLIATANQGSEATYESGFVIDKFPISRPNLTFSTLTVSNMSPEDSSIYLCSVERAGGNTIYFGEGSWLTVV.

The gene calls are TRBV6-6 and TRBJ2-1, with 7 bases matching TRBD1. The length of the CDR3 is 16 residues. V lost 6 bases and J lost 7; bases outside the gene matches: 15. Germline values: CDR1 MNHNY, CDR2 SVGAGI (reference sequence). This CDR3 is CASSYSRGPSRNEQFF. As DNA, the CDR3 is TGTGCCAGCAGCTACAGTAGGGGGCCATCTAGAAATGAGCAGTTCTTC.

The chain combines TRBV11-3 with TRBJ2-1, with D possibly TRBD2 on 7 matching bases. The length of the CDR3 is 17 residues. V lost 3 bases to trimming and J lost 6 bases, with 21 bases between them. The germline V gene has CDR1 SGHNT and CDR2 YENEEA. CDR3 protein: CASSLSPGGASFNEQFF. CDR3 in DNA: TGTGCCAGCAGCTTGTCCCCTGGGGGGGCTTCTTTCAATGAGCAGTTCTTC.

The chain links TRBV7-3 to TRBJ1-1, with D possibly being TRBD1 (5 bases). This CDR3 contains 14 residues. V shed 2 bases and J shed 3 bases, with 10 bases lying between them. The germline CDR1 and CDR2 sequences are SGHTA and FQGTGA. The CDR3 reads CASSLRPGYTEAFF. Written as DNA, the CDR3 is TGTGCCAGCAGCTTACGCCCAGGGTACACTGAAGCTTTCTTT.

The chain links TRBV19 to TRBJ2-1; 11 bases agree with TRBD1. CDR3 length: 16 residues. The germline CDR1 and CDR2 sequences are LNHDA and SQIVND (reference sequence). Unmatched junction bases numbered 12, after V lost 4 bases and J lost 10 bases. CDR3 in amino acids: CASSTNARTGGMEQFF. DNA for the CDR3: TGTGCCAGTAGTACAAACGCCCGGACAGGGGGCATGGAGCAGTTCTTC.

J is TRBJ2-2 and V is TRBV18, with 10 bases that match TRBD2. CDR3 length equals 17 residues. Germline CDR1 and CDR2: KGHSH and LQKENI. The junction had 13 bases not matched to a gene; V was cut back by 5 bases and J by 7 bases. CDR3 DNA sequence: TGTGCCAGCTCAGAACTTCTAGCGGGGGCCGCGAGCGGGGAGCTGTTTTTT. Translating it yields CASSELLAGAASGELFF.

This chain uses TRBV19 with TRBJ1-1; a possible D gene is TRBD1 (5 bases). The CDR3 consists of 16 residues. Trimming removed 5 bases at V and 2 bases at J, with 18 bases between. Per the germline V gene, CDR1 is LNHDA and CDR2 is SQIVND (reference sequence). The CDR3 DNA follows: TGTGCCAGTAGTTCCCGAGTGGGTACAGGAAACACTGAAGCTTTCTTT. Residues: CASSSRVGTGNTEAFF.

CDR3 coding DNA: TGTGCCAGCAGCGTAGCGGCGGGGCCAAACACTGAAGCTTTCTTT. This codes for CASSVAAGPNTEAFF. The chain employs TRBV9 and TRBJ1-1, with D possibly being TRBD1 (5 bases). The CDR3 consists of 15 residues. Between the trimmed V and J ends, which lost 0 bases and 2 bases, there was a span of 11 bases. CDR1 and CDR2 (germline): SGDLS, YYNGEE.

This chain links TRBV18 with TRBJ2-2; 10 bases line up with TRBD1. V was clipped by 5 bases and J by 4 bases; unmatched bases: 4. Germline V gives CDR1 KGHSH, CDR2 LQKENI. This CDR3 is 15 amino acids long. CDR3 nucleotide sequence: TGTGCCAGCTCAAGAGACAGGGGGCTCACCGGGGAGCTGTTTTTT. Translated: CASSRDRGLTGELFF. Together with reference TRBV18 and TRBJ2-2, the CDR3 gives the full variable domain: NAGVMQNPRHLVRRRGQEARLRCSPMKGHSHVYWYRQLPEEGLKFMVYLQKENIIDESGMPKERFSAEFPKEGPSILRIQQVVRGDSAAYFCASSRDRGLTGELFFGEGSRLTVL.

Note on this clone: A junction boundary mismatches the germline segment, possibly from a read error. CDR3 DNA: TGCGCCAGCAGCCTTTCCGTCGGGGTCTCCTCCGAGCAGTACTTC. Protein sequence: CASSLSVGVSSEQYF. This chain uses TRBV4-1 with TRBJ2-7, with D possibly being TRBD2 (5 bases). The CDR3 extends over 15 amino acids. CDR1 and CDR2 (germline): MGHRA, YSYEKL.

V gene TRBV9 combines with J gene TRBJ2-5; D is ambiguous. Trimming removed 0 bases at V and 1 base at J, with 7 bases between. CDR3 length: 14 amino acids. Germline values: CDR1 SGDLS, CDR2 YYNGEE. The CDR3 here is CASSVGAVQETQYF. DNA for the CDR3: TGTGCCAGCAGCGTAGGGGCAGTCCAAGAGACCCAGTACTTC.

In its sample, this clone was seen once. The chain employs TRBV21-1 and TRBJ1-4; the table assigns TRBD1, which was not confirmed against the DNA. TRBV21-1 is an annotated pseudogene. This CDR3 contains 20 residues. In DNA, the CDR3 is TGTGCCAGCAGCAAAGTGTTGGCAGGGGAAATTTTAATACCTAGTGAAAAACTGTTTTTT. It specifies CASSKVLAGEILIPSEKLFF.

A few counts support this clone. The chain recombines TRBV7-9 with TRBJ1-6, with D possibly being TRBD1 (6 bases). The CDR3 contains 15 residues. CDR1 is SEHNR and CDR2 is FQNEAQ in the germline V gene (reference sequence). V was cut by 2 bases and J by 8 bases, with 13 bases left in between. CDR3 bases: TGTGCCAGCAGCTTATCAACCCAGGGGTATTCACCCCTCCACTTT. This codes for CASSLSTQGYSPLHF.

The chain is built from TRBV5-1 and TRBJ1-4; 8 bases are a match to TRBD1. The germline V gene has CDR1 SGHRS and CDR2 YFSETQ. Trimming removed 4 bases from V and 5 bases from J; junction bases left unmatched: 13. The CDR3 runs 17 residues. The CDR3 sequence is CASSLRGRGLVNEKLFF. The DNA of the CDR3 is TGCGCCAGCAGCCTTCGGGGCAGGGGGCTTGTCAATGAAAAACTGTTTTTT.

The rearrangement joins TRBV7-9 to TRBJ1-1; no clear D gene. This CDR3 spans 16 amino acids. Trimming took off 1 base at V and 1 base at J, with 13 bases between the two ends. The V gene's germline CDR1 is SEHNR and CDR2 FQNEAQ (reference sequence). The CDR3 spells CASSLVAWGGNTEAFF. For the CDR3, the DNA is TGTGCCAGCAGCTTAGTGGCGTGGGGAGGGAACACTGAAGCTTTCTTT.

The rearrangement joins TRBV19 to TRBJ1-2, with 9 bases lining up with TRBD1. This CDR3 comprises 13 residues. Germline values: CDR1 LNHDA, CDR2 SQIVND (reference sequence). With V trimmed by 5 bases and J by 6 bases, 4 bases remained unmatched. In nucleotides, the CDR3 is TGTGCCAGTAGTCTAAGACAGGGGGATGGCTACACCTTC. Amino acid sequence: CASSLRQGDGYTF. The full variable domain, in which reference TRBV19 and TRBJ1-2 provide the parts outside the CDR3, is DGGITQSPKYLFRKEGQNVTLSCEQNLNHDAMYWYRQDPGQGLRLIYYSQIVNDFQKGDIAEGYSVSREKKESFPLTVTSAQKNPTAFYLCASSLRQGDGYTFGSGTRLTVV.

The chain employs TRBV29-1 and TRBJ2-3, with 12 bases that match TRBD2. J was trimmed by 3 bases and V by 3 bases; bases with no gene match: 4. The CDR3 is 15 residues long. Germline assignment: CDR1 SQVTM and CDR2 ANQGSEA. For the CDR3, the DNA is TGCAGCGTTGAGGATACTAGCGGGGGGACAGATACGCAGTATTTT. Translating it yields CSVEDTSGGTDTQYF.

The chain couples TRBV15 to TRBJ2-1, with TRBD2 matching over 8 bases. The CDR3 consists of 15 residues. Germline CDR1 and CDR2: LNHNV and YYDKDF (reference sequence). Germline trimming cut 3 bases from V and 9 bases from J; bases unmatched to any gene: 10. The CDR3 nucleotides read TGTGCCACCAGCAGTGTGGCTAGCGGGTTTGCTGAGCAGTTCTTC. Protein product: CATSSVASGFAEQFF.

The J gene is TRBJ2-1, the V gene TRBV13; 9 nucleotides line up with TRBD2. V lost 5 bases, J lost 2 bases, and 7 bases stayed unmatched. The germline gives CDR1 PRHDT, CDR2 FYEKMQ (reference sequence). This CDR3 has 16 residues. The CDR3 DNA reads TGTGCCAGCAGCCTAGCGGGACTAGTCCCCTACAATGAGCAGTTCTTC. It codes for CASSLAGLVPYNEQFF.

The genes are TRBV2 and TRBJ2-3; 11 nucleotides line up with TRBD2. Germline assignment: CDR1 SNHLY and CDR2 FYNNEI. The CDR3 is 16 amino acids. J gave up 2 bases and V 4 bases, and 5 bases lay outside the gene matches. The CDR3: CASSGGTSGVTDTQYF. The CDR3 DNA follows: TGTGCCAGCAGTGGTGGGACTAGCGGAGTCACAGATACGCAGTATTTT.

This rearrangement joins TRBV5-4 to TRBJ2-1; TRBD1 agrees at 10 bases. Germline CDR1 reads SGHNT; CDR2 reads YYREEE (reference sequence). The CDR3 totals 16 residues. V lost 4 bases and J lost 2; bases outside the gene matches: 6. In nucleotides, the CDR3 is TGTGCCAGCAGCCTTGGTGGGACAGGGGCCTACAATGAGCAGTTCTTC. Protein sequence: CASSLGGTGAYNEQFF.

V usage is TRBV7-9 and J usage is TRBJ1-3; D gene ambiguous. The germline CDR1 and CDR2 sequences are SEHNR and FQNEAQ (reference sequence). The CDR3 contains 16 residues. Trimming stripped 4 bases from V and 4 bases from J, with 17 bases between. CDR3 coding DNA: TGTGCCAGCAGCTCAACGATGAGAGCTCGGGGAAACACCATATATTTT. Protein: CASSSTMRARGNTIYF.

CDR3: CASSQVLIHSPLHF. For the CDR3, the DNA is TGTGCCAGCAGCCAAGTTCTTATCCATTCACCCCTCCACTTT. The chain is built from TRBV3-1 (or the pseudogene TRBV3-2) and TRBJ1-6, with D unclear. This CDR3 has 14 amino acids. V shed 1 base and J shed 8 bases, with 9 bases lying between them. Germline V gives CDR1 LGHDT, CDR2 YNNKEL (reference sequence).

This clone was detected once. The rearrangement uses TRBV2 and TRBJ2-7, with D unresolved. The germline V gene encodes CDR1 SNHLY and CDR2 FYNNEI. Trimming took 7 bases from V and 4 from J, leaving 14 bases between them. The CDR3 runs to 13 residues. The chain's CDR3 is CASTLSPLYEQYF. The CDR3 coding sequence is TGTGCCAGCACTCTGTCCCCCCTATACGAGCAGTACTTC. Supplemented by reference TRBV2 and TRBJ2-7, the full variable domain reads EPEVTQTPSHQVTQMGQEVILRCVPISNHLYFYWYRQILGQKVEFLVSFYNNEISEKSEIFDDQFSVERPDGSNFTLKIRSTKLEDSAMYFCASTLSPLYEQYFGPGTRLTVT.

The gene calls are TRBV19 and TRBJ1-4; D is ambiguous. This CDR3 contains 15 residues. The germline V and J ends were trimmed by 4 bases and 7 bases, with 16 bases remaining between them. Germline CDR1 LNHDA, CDR2 SQIVND (reference sequence). The CDR3, as DNA: TGTGCCAGTAGTAGGAGGGAGCAGGTGGCTGAAAAACTGTTTTTT. Residues: CASSRREQVAEKLFF.